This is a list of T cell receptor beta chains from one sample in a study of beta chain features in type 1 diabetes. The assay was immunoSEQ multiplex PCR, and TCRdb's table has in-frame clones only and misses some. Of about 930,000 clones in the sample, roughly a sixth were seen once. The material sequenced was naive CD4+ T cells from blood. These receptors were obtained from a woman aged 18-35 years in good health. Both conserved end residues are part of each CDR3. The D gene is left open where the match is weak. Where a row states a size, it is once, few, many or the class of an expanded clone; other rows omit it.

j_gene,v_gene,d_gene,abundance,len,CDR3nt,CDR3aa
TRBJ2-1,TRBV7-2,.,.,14,TGTGCCAGCAGCTCCTCCGGGAATTACAATGAGCAGTTCTTC,CASSSSGNYNEQFF
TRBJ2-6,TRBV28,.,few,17,TGTGCCAGCGGGAAGGCACAGGGACTATCTGGGGCCAACGTCCTGACTTTC,CASGKAQGLSGANVLTF
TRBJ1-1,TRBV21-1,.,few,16,TGTGCCAGCAGCAAAGCGCTTTGGGGGAGATGGACTGAAGCTTTCTTT,CASSKALWGRWTEAFF
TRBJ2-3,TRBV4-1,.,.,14,TGCGCCAGCAGCCACCTAGCGTTCACAGATACGCAGTATTTT,CASSHLAFTDTQYF
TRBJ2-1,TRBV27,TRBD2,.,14,TGTGCCAGTAAGACTAGCGGGAATGGAAATGAGCAGTTCTTC,CASKTSGNGNEQFF
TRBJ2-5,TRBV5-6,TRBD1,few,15,TGTGCCAGCAGCCCACAGGGGCTGCTCCAAGAGACCCAGTACTTC,CASSPQGLLQETQYF
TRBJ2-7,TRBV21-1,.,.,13,TGTGCCAGCAGCAAAGGGCCCCGCATGGCACAGTACTTC,CASSKGPRMAQYF
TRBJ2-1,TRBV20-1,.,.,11,TGCAGTGCTACCAGTTACAATGAGCAGTTCTTC,CSATSYNEQFF
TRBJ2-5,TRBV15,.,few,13,TGTGCCACCAGCTGGGGAGGGGGAGAGACCCAGTACTTC,CATSWGGGETQYF
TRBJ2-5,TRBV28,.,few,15,TGTGCCAGCAGTTTATCTGGGGCCACACAAGAGACCCAGTACTTC,CASSLSGATQETQYF
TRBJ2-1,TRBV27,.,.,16,TGTGCCAGCAGTTTGTCGGCGGGTAGCTCCTACAATGAGCAGTTCTTC,CASSLSAGSSYNEQFF
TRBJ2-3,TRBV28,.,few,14,TGTGCCAGCGGCCCGTGGGGGCGCACAGATACGCAGTATTTT,CASGPWGRTDTQYF
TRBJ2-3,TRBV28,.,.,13,TGTGCCAGCAGCAGAGACCGCACAGATACGCAGTATTTT,CASSRDRTDTQYF
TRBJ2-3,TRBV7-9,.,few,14,TGTGCCAGCAGCTTTGTTGACGCCACAGATACGCAGTATTTT,CASSFVDATDTQYF
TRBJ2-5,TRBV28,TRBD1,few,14,TGTGCCAGCAGTTTCTGGGACAGGAAAGAGACCCAGTACTTC,CASSFWDRKETQYF
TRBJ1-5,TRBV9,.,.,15,TGTGCCAGCAGCGTAGCCGGGGTTGCGAATCAGCCCCAGCATTTT,CASSVAGVANQPQHF
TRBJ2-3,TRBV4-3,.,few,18,TGCGCCAGCAGCCAAGTTGATTGGACGGGTTGGGGCACAGATACGCAGTATTTT,CASSQVDWTGWGTDTQYF
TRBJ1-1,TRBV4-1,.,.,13,TGCGCCAGCAGCCTAGGGGTGAACACTGAAGCTTTCTTT,CASSLGVNTEAFF
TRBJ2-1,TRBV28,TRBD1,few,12,TGTGCCAGCAGCACTGACAGGGCTTTACAGTTCTTC,CASSTDRALQFF
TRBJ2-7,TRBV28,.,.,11,TGTGCCAGCATAGGGGGCTACGAGCAGTACTTC,CASIGGYEQYF
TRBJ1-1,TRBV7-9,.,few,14,TGTGCCAGCAGCCCGGGGACCGCGAACACTGAAGCTTTCTTT,CASSPGTANTEAFF
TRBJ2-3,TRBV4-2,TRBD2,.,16,TGTGCCAGCAGCCAAGAACTAGCGGGAGCCACAGATACGCAGTATTTT,CASSQELAGATDTQYF
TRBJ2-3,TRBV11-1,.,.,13,TGTGCCAGCAGCTTAGGAGGGGTCGATACGCAGTATTTT,CASSLGGVDTQYF
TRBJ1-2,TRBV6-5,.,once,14,TGTGCCAGTAGTTATCTCGGCGGGGACTATGGCTACACCTTC,CASSYLGGDYGYTF
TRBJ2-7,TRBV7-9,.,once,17,TGTGCCAGCAGCCCAATAGTACCCCTGGGGGGGCCCTACGAGCAGTACTTC,CASSPIVPLGGPYEQYF
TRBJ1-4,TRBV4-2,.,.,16,TGTGCCAGCAGCCAAGGGGCACTATCAACTAATGAAAAACTGTTTTTT,CASSQGALSTNEKLFF
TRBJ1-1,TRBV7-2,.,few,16,TGTGCCAGCAGTCAGCAGGGTTCTATCATGAACACTGAAGCTTTCTTT,CASSQQGSIMNTEAFF
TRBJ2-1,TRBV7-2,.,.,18,TGTGCCAGCAGCTTAGCATATATTGCGGGGGCCTCCTACAATGAGCAGTTCTTC,CASSLAYIAGASYNEQFF
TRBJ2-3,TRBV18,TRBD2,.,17,TGTGCCAGCTCACCGCGGACTAGCGGGAGCTATGCAGATACGCAGTATTTT,CASSPRTSGSYADTQYF
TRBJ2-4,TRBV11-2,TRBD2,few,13,TGTGCCAGCAGCCCTAGCGGGAAAAACATTCAGTACTTC,CASSPSGKNIQYF
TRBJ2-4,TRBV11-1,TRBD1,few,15,TGTGCCAGCAGCCCAGAGGGGGCTGCCAAAAACATTCAGTACTTC,CASSPEGAAKNIQYF
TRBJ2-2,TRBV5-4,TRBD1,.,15,TGTGCCAGCAGCTTGGCCGGGACAGGGCACGGGGAGCTGTTTTTT,CASSLAGTGHGELFF
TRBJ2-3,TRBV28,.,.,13,TGTGCCAGCAGTTTCGGCTTGTTTGGTACGCAGTATTTT,CASSFGLFGTQYF
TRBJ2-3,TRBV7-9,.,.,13,TGTGCCAGCAGCTCCCTCCGGGTAGATACGCAGTATTTT,CASSSLRVDTQYF
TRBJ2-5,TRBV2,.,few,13,TGTGCCAGCAGTTTCGGACAGAAAGAGACCCAGTACTTC,CASSFGQKETQYF
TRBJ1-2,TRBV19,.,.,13,TGTGCCAGTAGTATGAGGGGGATGCGTGGCTACACCTTC,CASSMRGMRGYTF
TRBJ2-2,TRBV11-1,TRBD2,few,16,TGTGCCAGCAGCTTGTTGACGCCTAGCGGAGACGGGGAGCTGTTTTTT,CASSLLTPSGDGELFF
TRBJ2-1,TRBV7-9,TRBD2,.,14,TGTGCCAGCAACGTAGCGGGAGGGGGGAATGAGCAGTTCTTC,CASNVAGGGNEQFF
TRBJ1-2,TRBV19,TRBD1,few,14,TGTGCCAGTAGCCTCCGGGACAGTGGGCATGGCTACACCTTC,CASSLRDSGHGYTF
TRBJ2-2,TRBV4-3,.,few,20,TGCGCCAGCAGCCAAGACCCGTTCCGTCGGGCGGGAACGAACACCGGGGAGCTGTTTTTT,CASSQDPFRRAGTNTGELFF
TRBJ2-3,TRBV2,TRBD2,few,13,TGTGCCAGCAGAGCGGGACGGGCAGATACGCAGTATTTT,CASRAGRADTQYF
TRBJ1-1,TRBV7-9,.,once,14,TGTGCCAGCAGCGTAACCACAGGAACCTTGGGAGCTTTCTTT,CASSVTTGTLGAFF